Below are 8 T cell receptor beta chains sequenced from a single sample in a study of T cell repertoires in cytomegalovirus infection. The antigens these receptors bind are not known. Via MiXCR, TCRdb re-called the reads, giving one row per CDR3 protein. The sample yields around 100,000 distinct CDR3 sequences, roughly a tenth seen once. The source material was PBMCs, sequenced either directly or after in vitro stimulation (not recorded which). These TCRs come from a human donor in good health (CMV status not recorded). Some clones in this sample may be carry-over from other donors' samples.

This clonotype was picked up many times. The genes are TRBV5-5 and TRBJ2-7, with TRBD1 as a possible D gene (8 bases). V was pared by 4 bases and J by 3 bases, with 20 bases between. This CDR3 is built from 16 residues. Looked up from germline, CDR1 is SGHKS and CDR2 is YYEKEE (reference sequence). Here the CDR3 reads CASSGRGTGPIYEQYF. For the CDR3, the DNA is TGTGCCAGCAGCGGGAGGGGGACAGGACCCATCTACGAGCAGTACTTC.

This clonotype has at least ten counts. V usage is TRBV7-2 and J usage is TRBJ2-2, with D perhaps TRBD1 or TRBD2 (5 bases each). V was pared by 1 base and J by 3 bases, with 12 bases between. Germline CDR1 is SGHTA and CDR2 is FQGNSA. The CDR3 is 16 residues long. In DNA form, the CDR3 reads TGTGCCAGCAGCTTAGTTCGCCGGGGACACACCGGGGAGCTGTTTTTT. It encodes CASSLVRRGHTGELFF.

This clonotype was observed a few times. The CDR3: CASRSPGRGSGELFF. DNA for the CDR3: TGTGCCAGCAGAAGCCCGGGGAGGGGATCCGGGGAGCTGTTTTTT. The J gene is TRBJ2-2, the V gene TRBV6-2 or TRBV6-3, with 7 bases fitting TRBD2. The CDR3 totals 15 residues. Germline values: CDR1 MNHEY, CDR2 SVGEGT. After removal of 6 bases from V and 6 bases from J, the junction contained 10 bases not matched to a gene.

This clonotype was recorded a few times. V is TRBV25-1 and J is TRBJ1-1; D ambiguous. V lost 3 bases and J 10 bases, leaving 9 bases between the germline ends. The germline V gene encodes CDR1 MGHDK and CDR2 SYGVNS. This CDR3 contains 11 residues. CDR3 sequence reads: CASSEWVGAFF. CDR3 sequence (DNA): TGTGCCAGCAGTGAGTGGGTAGGAGCTTTCTTT.

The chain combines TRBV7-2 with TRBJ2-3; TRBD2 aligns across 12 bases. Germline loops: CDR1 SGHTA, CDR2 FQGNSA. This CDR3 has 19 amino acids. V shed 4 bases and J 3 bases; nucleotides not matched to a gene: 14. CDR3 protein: CTSSSRASGRAWRTDTQYF. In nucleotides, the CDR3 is TGTACCAGCAGCTCAAGGGCTAGCGGGAGGGCCTGGCGAACAGATACGCAGTATTTT.

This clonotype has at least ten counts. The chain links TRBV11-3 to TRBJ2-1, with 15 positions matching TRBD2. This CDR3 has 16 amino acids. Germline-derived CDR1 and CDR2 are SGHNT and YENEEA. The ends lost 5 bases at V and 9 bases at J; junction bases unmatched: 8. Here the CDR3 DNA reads TGTGCCAGCAGCACCGGACTAGCGGGAGGGCCCAGTGAGCAGTTCTTC. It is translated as CASSTGLAGGPSEQFF.

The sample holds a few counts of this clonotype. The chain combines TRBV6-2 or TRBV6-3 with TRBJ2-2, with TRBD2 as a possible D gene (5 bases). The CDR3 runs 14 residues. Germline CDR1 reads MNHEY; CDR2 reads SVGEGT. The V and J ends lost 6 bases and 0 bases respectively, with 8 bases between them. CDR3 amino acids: CASRGLPNTGELFF. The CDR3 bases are TGTGCCAGCAGAGGACTCCCGAACACCGGGGAGCTGTTTTTT.

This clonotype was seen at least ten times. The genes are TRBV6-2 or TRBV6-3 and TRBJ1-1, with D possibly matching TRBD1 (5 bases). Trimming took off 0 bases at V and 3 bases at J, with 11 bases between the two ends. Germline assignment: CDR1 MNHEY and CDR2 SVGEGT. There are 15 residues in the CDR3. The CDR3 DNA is TGTGCCAGCAGTTACTCGCCAGGGTCCGACACTGAAGCTTTCTTT. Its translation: CASSYSPGSDTEAFF.